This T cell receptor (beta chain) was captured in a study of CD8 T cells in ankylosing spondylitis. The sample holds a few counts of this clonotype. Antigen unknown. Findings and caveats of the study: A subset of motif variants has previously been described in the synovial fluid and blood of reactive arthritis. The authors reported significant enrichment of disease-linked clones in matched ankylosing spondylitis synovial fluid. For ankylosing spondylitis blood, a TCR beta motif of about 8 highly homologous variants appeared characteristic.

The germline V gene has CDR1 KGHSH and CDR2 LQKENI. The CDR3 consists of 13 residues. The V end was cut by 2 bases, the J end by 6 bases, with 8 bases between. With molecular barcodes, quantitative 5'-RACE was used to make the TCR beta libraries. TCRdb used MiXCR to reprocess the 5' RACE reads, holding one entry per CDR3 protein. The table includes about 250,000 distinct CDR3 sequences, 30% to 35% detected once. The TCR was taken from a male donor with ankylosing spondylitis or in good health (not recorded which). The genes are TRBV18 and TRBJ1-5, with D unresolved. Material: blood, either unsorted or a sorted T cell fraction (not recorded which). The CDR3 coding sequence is TGTGCCAGCTCACCAGACATGGGTCAGCCCCAGCATTTT. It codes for CASSPDMGQPQHF.